This TCR beta chain was found in a study of T cells in Graves' hyperthyroidism and ophthalmopathy. For the study at large: Peripheral blood was secured at the point of initial diagnosis, before any treatment.

The CDR3 regions of TCR beta were amplified from RNA transcripts. HTBI primers drove first-round RT-PCR of the TCR CDR3. TCRdb re-analysed the multiplex PCR reads in MiXCR, keeping a single row per CDR3 protein. The table records 300,000 to 400,000 distinct CDR3 sequences, less than 20% of them present only once. This clonotype was observed many times. The antigen is undetermined. The diagnostic basis comprised clinical symptoms, serum thyroxine and TRAb, thyroid ultrasound and orbital computed tomography. General study points: Ophthalmopathy was separated from stable hyperthyroidism by a 13 V-J model. Blood also showed most of the thyroid clonotypes that were expanded above 0.001.

This CDR3 is 16 amino acids long. The germline V gene encodes CDR1 WNHNN and CDR2 SYGVQD (reference sequence). V lost 3 bases, J lost 2 bases, and 17 bases lay in between. The receptor's source is a man younger than 30 with Graves' ophthalmopathy. Sequenced sample: blood. The chain links TRBV10-1 to TRBJ2-7; D tentatively reads TRBD1 or TRBD2 (5 bases each). In nucleotides, the CDR3 is TGCGCCAGCAGTGACCCCGACGGGACCGCCGCCTACGAGCAGTACTTC. Translating gives CASSDPDGTAAYEQYF.